Sequencing of this T cell receptor beta chain was carried out in a study of blood T cell repertoires in COVID-19. The V gene lost 1 base and the J gene lost 5 bases, with 9 bases spanning the gap. The CDR3 contains 12 residues. The germline gives CDR1 SQVTM, CDR2 ANQGSEA. As originally analysed: Reference gene primer amplification gave nucleated cell count estimates. Measured with immunoSEQ multiplex PCR; TCRdb has only the in-frame clones, and not every one. V and J calls and clone size are given by that table; D and trimming were obtained from the DNA. This table holds hundreds of thousands of clones, roughly 86% found once.

The V and J genes are TRBV29-1 and TRBJ2-7, with D possibly being TRBD1 (5 bases). This TCR was recovered from a woman in her 50s who had recovered from COVID-19. What was sequenced was peripheral blood. The CDR3 loop reads CSVEVQGDEQYF. CDR3 in DNA: TGCAGCGTTGAAGTGCAGGGCGACGAGCAGTACTTC.